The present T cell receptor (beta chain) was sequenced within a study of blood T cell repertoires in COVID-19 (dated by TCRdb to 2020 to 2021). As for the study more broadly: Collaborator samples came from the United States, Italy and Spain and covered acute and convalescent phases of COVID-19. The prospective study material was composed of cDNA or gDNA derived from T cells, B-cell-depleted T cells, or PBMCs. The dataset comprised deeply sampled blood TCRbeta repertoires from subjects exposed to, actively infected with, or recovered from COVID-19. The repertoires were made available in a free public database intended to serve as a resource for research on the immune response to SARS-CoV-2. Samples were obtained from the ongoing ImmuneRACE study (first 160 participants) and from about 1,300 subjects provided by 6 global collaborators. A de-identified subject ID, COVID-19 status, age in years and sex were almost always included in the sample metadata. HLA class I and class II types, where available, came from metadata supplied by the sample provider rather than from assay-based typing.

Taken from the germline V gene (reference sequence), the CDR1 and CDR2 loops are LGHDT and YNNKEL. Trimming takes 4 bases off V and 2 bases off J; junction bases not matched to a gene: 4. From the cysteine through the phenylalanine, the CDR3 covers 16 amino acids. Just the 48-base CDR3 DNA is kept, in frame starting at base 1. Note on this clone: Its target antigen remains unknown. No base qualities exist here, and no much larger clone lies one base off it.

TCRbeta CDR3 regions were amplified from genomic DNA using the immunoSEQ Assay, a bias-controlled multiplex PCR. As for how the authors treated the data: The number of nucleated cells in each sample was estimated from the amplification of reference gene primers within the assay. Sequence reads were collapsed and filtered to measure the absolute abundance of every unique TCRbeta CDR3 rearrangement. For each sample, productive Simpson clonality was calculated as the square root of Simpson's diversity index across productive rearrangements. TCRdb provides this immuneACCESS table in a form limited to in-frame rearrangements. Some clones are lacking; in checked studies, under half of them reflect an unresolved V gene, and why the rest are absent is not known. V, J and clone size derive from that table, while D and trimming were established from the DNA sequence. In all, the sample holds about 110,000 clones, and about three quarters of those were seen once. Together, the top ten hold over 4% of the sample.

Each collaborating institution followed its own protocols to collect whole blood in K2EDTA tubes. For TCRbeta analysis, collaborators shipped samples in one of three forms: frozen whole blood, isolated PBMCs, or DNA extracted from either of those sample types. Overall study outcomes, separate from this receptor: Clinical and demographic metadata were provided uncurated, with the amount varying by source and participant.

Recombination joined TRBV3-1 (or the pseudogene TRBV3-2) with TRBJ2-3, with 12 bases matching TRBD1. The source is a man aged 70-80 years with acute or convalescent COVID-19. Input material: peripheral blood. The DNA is TGTGCCAGCAGCCCGGGACAGGGGGCCCCCACAGATACGCAGTATTTT. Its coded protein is CASSPGQGAPTDTQYF.